Presented here are 24 T cell receptor beta chains from one specimen sequenced in a study of T cell clonotyping in hematopoietic cell transplantation. Clones were sequenced by immunoSEQ multiplex PCR, and TCRdb holds only the in-frame ones, with some missing. The profile covers roughly 40,000 clones, with 94% appearing a single time and roughly 0.82% taken by the ten largest. The sequenced material came from peripheral blood mononuclear cells. The receptors come from a woman in her fifties or sixties in good health. Some clones in this sample may be carry-over from other donors' samples.

This rearrangement joins TRBV6-1 to TRBJ1-2; D is ambiguous. Germline V lookup: CDR1 MNHNS, CDR2 SASEGT. The length of the CDR3 is 14 residues. V was trimmed by 5 bases and J by 0 bases, leaving 10 bases between them. Here the CDR3 DNA reads TGTGCCAGCAGTCCGGGCCCCGCTAACTATGGCTACACCTTC. It specifies CASSPGPANYGYTF.

This clone was recorded once. The V gene is TRBV19, the J gene TRBJ1-2; 8 bases agree with TRBD1. CDR1 LNHDA and CDR2 SQIVND come from the germline V gene (reference sequence). This CDR3 region has 14 residues. The V gene end was trimmed by 7 bases and the J gene end by 8 bases; junction bases not matched to a gene: 12. This chain's CDR3 is CASTRDRNLVGYTF. For the CDR3, the DNA is TGTGCCAGTACCCGGGACAGGAACCTCGTCGGCTACACCTTC.

The J gene is TRBJ1-6, the V gene TRBV6-5; perhaps TRBD1 as D (5 bases). Germline CDR1 and CDR2: MNHEY and SVGAGI. V lost 2 bases to trimming and J lost 8 bases, with 13 bases between them. The CDR3 loop spans 15 amino acids. The CDR3 sequence is CASSYQLGVYSPLHF. In DNA form, the CDR3 reads TGTGCCAGCAGTTACCAATTGGGGGTTTATTCACCCCTCCACTTT.

V usage is TRBV28 and J usage is TRBJ2-3; TRBD2 agrees at 15 bases. V lost 7 bases to trimming and J lost 1 base; unmatched junction nucleotides: 6. The CDR3 contains 17 residues. Germline loops: CDR1 MDHEN, CDR2 SYDVKM. The CDR3 spells CASIGTSGGSGTDTQYF. CDR3 nucleotides: TGTGCCAGCATCGGGACTAGCGGGGGGTCGGGCACAGATACGCAGTATTTT. The whole variable domain, filled in from reference TRBV28 and TRBJ2-3, reads DVKVTQSSRYLVKRTGEKVFLECVQDMDHENMFWYRQDPGLGLRLIYFSYDVKMKEKGDIPEGYSVSREKKERFSLILESASTNQTSMYLCASIGTSGGSGTDTQYFGPGTRLTVL.

This sequence joins TRBV5-6 and TRBJ1-2, with a tentative D call TRBD1 (5 bases). Germline-derived CDR1 and CDR2 are SGHDT and YYEEEE. This CDR3 is built from 13 residues. V dropped 2 bases and J dropped 5 bases, with 10 bases sitting between them. In nucleotides, the CDR3 is TGTGCCAGCAGCTTTACAGGAACATATGGCTACACCTTC. Residues: CASSFTGTYGYTF. Looking up the rest from reference TRBV5-6 and TRBJ1-2 gives the full variable domain: DAGVTQSPTHLIKTRGQQVTLRCSPKSGHDTVSWYQQALGQGPQFIFQYYEEEERQRGNFPDRFSGHQFPNYSSELNVNALLLGDSALYLCASSFTGTYGYTFGSGTRLTVV.

This chain connects TRBV19 to TRBJ2-7, with D possibly matching TRBD1 (6 bases). Germline-derived CDR1 and CDR2 are LNHDA and SQIVND (reference sequence). Trimming removed 0 bases at V and 8 bases at J, with 8 bases between. The CDR3 has 12 residues. The CDR3 reads CASSIDQGKQYF. The CDR3 nucleotides read TGTGCCAGTAGTATAGATCAGGGGAAGCAGTACTTC.

The chain recombines TRBV5-1 with TRBJ2-5; tentative D call: TRBD2 (6 bases). Trimming left V 2 bases short and J 2 bases short, with 13 bases between. Germline CDR1 is SGHRS and CDR2 is YFSETQ. The CDR3 contains 15 residues. CDR3 sequence: CASSFPGAEQETQYF. CDR3 DNA sequence: TGCGCCAGCAGCTTCCCGGGAGCCGAACAAGAGACCCAGTACTTC.

Only one count was recorded for this clone. V gene TRBV5-1 combines with J gene TRBJ1-5, with TRBD1 as a possible D gene (5 bases). This CDR3 comprises 14 residues. V lost 0 bases and J 7 bases, leaving 11 bases between the germline ends. Germline V gene sequence: CDR1 SGHRS, CDR2 YFSETQ. The CDR3 DNA reads as TGCGCCAGCAGCTTGGCCCCGGGGGAACAGCCCCAGCATTTT. It specifies CASSLAPGEQPQHF.

J is TRBJ2-7 and V is TRBV10-3; D might be TRBD2 (5 bases). This CDR3 is 13 amino acids long. The V gene lost 10 bases and the J gene lost 3 bases, with 16 bases spanning the gap. The germline CDR1 and CDR2 sequences are ENHRY and SYGVKD. The CDR3 DNA is TGTGCCACCGGCCAGACTACGAGCTACGAGCAGTACTTC. This sequence encodes CATGQTTSYEQYF.

The chain couples TRBV18 to TRBJ1-1; 7 bases are shared with TRBD1. The V gene end was trimmed by 4 bases and the J gene end by 0 bases; junction bases not matched to a gene: 5. Germline assignment: CDR1 KGHSH and CDR2 LQKENI. This CDR3 comprises 15 residues. CDR3: CASSRETGMNTEAFF. The CDR3 nucleotides are TGTGCCAGCTCACGTGAGACAGGGATGAACACTGAAGCTTTCTTT.

The chain links TRBV29-1 to TRBJ1-1; 10 bases line up with TRBD1. The CDR3 has 13 residues. Trimming took 7 bases from V and 1 from J; bases not matched to a gene: 3. Germline lookup yields CDR1 SQVTM and CDR2 ANQGSEA. CDR3 protein: CSARQGANTEAFF. CDR3 sequence (DNA): TGCAGCGCCCGACAGGGGGCGAACACTGAAGCTTTCTTT. The entire variable domain, with the rest obtained from reference TRBV29-1 and TRBJ1-1, is as follows: SAVISQKPSRDICQRGTSLTIQCQVDSQVTMMFWYRQQPGQSLTLIATANQGSEATYESGFVIDKFPISRPNLTFSTLTVSNMSPEDSSIYLCSARQGANTEAFFGQGTRLTVV.

The rearrangement uses TRBV27 and TRBJ1-4, with TRBD1 matching 8 bases. V trimming: 5 bases; J trimming: 2 bases; junction bases outside the gene matches: 4. CDR1 is MNHEY and CDR2 is SMNVEV in the germline V gene (reference sequence). The CDR3 has 15 amino acids. The CDR3 coding sequence is TGTGCCAGCAGTCAGGACAGGGCTACTAATGAAAAACTGTTTTTT. This codes for CASSQDRATNEKLFF.

The chain combines TRBV5-1 with TRBJ1-3; the D gene is possibly TRBD1 (5 bases). The V gene's germline CDR1 is SGHRS and CDR2 YFSETQ. The CDR3 runs 16 residues. V lost 1 base and J 0 bases, leaving 11 bases between the germline ends. The CDR3 is CASSLLGAYSGNTIYF. For the CDR3, the DNA is TGCGCCAGCAGCTTGCTCGGGGCCTACTCTGGAAACACCATATATTTT.

The V call is TRBV7-4, the J call TRBJ1-5, with TRBD1 matching over 7 bases. CDR3 size: 18 residues. V shed 3 bases, J shed 2 bases, and the junction held 13 bases outside the gene matches. Germline CDR1 reads SGHVT; CDR2 reads SQSDAQ. The CDR3 coding sequence is TGTGCCAGCAGCTTTCGTCCAGGGGGTTTCACCCGCAATCAGCCCCAGCATTTT. This sequence encodes CASSFRPGGFTRNQPQHF.

This clone has just one count. This chain connects TRBV16 to TRBJ1-5, with no clear D. The germline V gene encodes CDR1 KGHSY and CDR2 FQNENV. The ends were cut back, 4 bases at V and 4 bases at J, with 5 bases in the middle. The CDR3 is 12 amino acids. The CDR3 nucleotides read TGTGCCAGCAGCCTAGGTAATCAGCCCCAGCATTTT. It codes for CASSLGNQPQHF.

V gene TRBV18 combines with J gene TRBJ1-4; D is unresolved. The germline V and J ends were trimmed by 0 bases and 11 bases, with 10 bases remaining between them. This CDR3 has 13 amino acids. CDR1 KGHSH and CDR2 LQKENI come from the germline V gene. In nucleotides, the CDR3 is TGTGCCAGCTCACCACCCGTCACAGAGAAACTGTTTTTT. This codes for CASSPPVTEKLFF.

The V gene is TRBV7-2, the J gene TRBJ2-5; a weak D match, TRBD2 (5 bases). CDR1 is SGHTA, CDR2 FQGNSA, per germline. CDR3 length: 17 residues. Trimming shortened V by 2 bases and J by 0 bases, and 16 bases separated the two germline ends. The CDR3 region has the DNA TGTGCCAGCAGCTTATCGGGGTTGCGGCGGTACCAAGAGACCCAGTACTTC. It yields the protein CASSLSGLRRYQETQYF. The full variable domain, its missing parts supplied by reference TRBV7-2 and TRBJ2-5, is GAGVSQSPSNKVTEKGKDVELRCDPISGHTALYWYRQSLGQGLEFLIYFQGNSAPDKSGLPSDRFSAERTGGSVSTLTIQRTQQEDSAVYLCASSLSGLRRYQETQYFGPGTRLLVL.

V is TRBV4-2 and J is TRBJ2-1, with 10 bases that match TRBD2. Germline lookup yields CDR1 LGHNA and CDR2 YNFKEQ. This CDR3 comprises 16 residues. J lost 8 bases, V lost 4 bases, and 11 bases had no gene match. In DNA form, the CDR3 reads TGTGCCAGCAGCCGGGGGGGCGCTAGCGGGGGAGATGAGCAGTTCTTC. Its translation is CASSRGGASGGDEQFF.

The chain employs TRBV11-2 and TRBJ2-5; TRBD2 might be the D (5 bases). CDR3 length: 14 amino acids. Germline V lookup: CDR1 SGHAT, CDR2 FQNNGV. Trimming pared 2 bases from V and 3 bases from J, leaving 10 bases between. The CDR3 DNA follows: TGTGCCAGCAGCTTAACGTCGGGAAAAGAGACCCAGTACTTC. Its translation: CASSLTSGKETQYF.

J is TRBJ2-2 and V is TRBV7-2, with D tentatively TRBD2 (5 bases). Germline CDR1 SGHTA, CDR2 FQGNSA. The CDR3 spans 15 residues. V was shortened by 1 base and J by 2 bases, with 8 bases between the two germline ends. CDR3 sequence: CASSLVGSNTGELFF. DNA of the CDR3: TGTGCCAGCAGCTTAGTAGGGAGTAACACCGGGGAGCTGTTTTTT.

This chain's CDR3 is CASRATGGYGYTF. The CDR3, as DNA: TGTGCCAGCAGGGCAACAGGGGGCTATGGCTACACCTTC. The chain recombines TRBV11-1 with TRBJ1-2, with 8 bases fitting TRBD1. V was pared by 6 bases and J by 4 bases, with 4 bases of the junction left unmatched. The CDR3 is 13 amino acids. The germline V gene encodes CDR1 SGHAT and CDR2 FQDESV (reference sequence).

The chain has TRBV10-3 and TRBJ2-3, with TRBD1 matching over 8 bases. The trim removed 4 bases at V and 7 bases at J, leaving 7 bases unmatched. The CDR3 contains 14 residues. CDR1 and CDR2 from the germline V gene are ENHRY and SYGVKD. The CDR3 here is CAISVAGGRNTQYF. In DNA, the CDR3 is TGTGCCATCAGTGTTGCAGGGGGCCGAAATACGCAGTATTTT.

The V gene is TRBV5-1, the J gene TRBJ1-6; tentatively, D is TRBD1 (5 bases). The CDR3 sequence is 13 residues long. V lost 5 bases and J lost 7, with 10 bases in between. The germline V gene encodes CDR1 SGHRS and CDR2 YFSETQ. In DNA, the CDR3 is TGCGCCAGCAGTGGGGACTACAATTCACCCCTCCACTTT. It encodes CASSGDYNSPLHF.

This rearrangement joins TRBV5-6 to TRBJ2-6; 7 nucleotides line up with TRBD1. Trimming at V came to 3 bases and at J to 2 bases, leaving 11 bases not matched to a gene. The CDR3 runs to 18 residues. CDR1 SGHDT and CDR2 YYEEEE come from the germline V gene. The CDR3 sequence is CASSWGNRGSPGANVLTF. The CDR3 DNA sequence: TGTGCCAGCAGCTGGGGGAACAGGGGAAGTCCTGGGGCCAACGTCCTGACTTTC.